A selection of T cell receptor beta chains follows, all from one sample in a study of blood T cell repertoires in COVID-19. Measured with immunoSEQ multiplex PCR; TCRdb has only the in-frame clones, and not every one. In the table there are more than 110,000 clones, 70% to 85% of which are singletons. The specimen sequenced was peripheral blood. These receptors were collected from a woman aged 80 or older in a cohort sampled during active or convalescent COVID-19. The CDR3 runs from the conserved cysteine through the conserved F or W. D genes are given only for firm matches. Clone size is shown for a subset of rows, as once, few, many or a class of expanded clone.

v_gene	abundance	d_gene	j_gene	len	CDR3nt	CDR3aa
TRBV9	once	TRBD2	TRBJ2-2	16	TGTGCCAGCAGCGTAGGTAATAGCGGGTCAACCGGGGAGCTGTTTTTT	CASSVGNSGSTGELFF
TRBV2	.	.	TRBJ1-2	15	TGTGCCAGCAGTGAAGAAATAGGGGTGAACTATGGCTACACCTTC	CASSEEIGVNYGYTF
TRBV24-1	.	TRBD2	TRBJ2-5	15	TGTGCCACCAGTGATCCAGGGAGGGCGCAAGAGACCCAGTACTTC	CATSDPGRAQETQYF
TRBV27	.	TRBD1	TRBJ1-1	16	TGTGCCAGCAGTTTGGGGTCGGGACAGGGTTATCCTGAAGCTTTCTTT	CASSLGSGQGYPEAFF
TRBV15	few	.	TRBJ2-5	13	TGTGCCACCAGGATGGCAGGGAGGGAGACCCAGTACTTC	CATRMAGRETQYF
TRBV18	.	.	TRBJ1-2	12	TGTGCCAGCTCACCGTCCGGGAGTGGCTACACCTTC	CASSPSGSGYTF
TRBV6-1	.	.	TRBJ2-7	15	TGTGCCAGCAGTGAAGCTTTCGGAGCGATTTACGAGCAGTACTTC	CASSEAFGAIYEQYF
TRBV5-1	.	.	TRBJ1-3	16	TGCGCCAGCAGCTTGGATGTTGGACACCCCGCAAACACCATATATTTT	CASSLDVGHPANTIYF
TRBV7-3	.	.	TRBJ1-2	15	TGTGCCAGCAGCTTATATGGGGGCGCTGGCTATGGCTACACCTTC	CASSLYGGAGYGYTF
TRBV18	.	.	TRBJ1-1	15	TGTGCCAGCTCACCAGTCGGGTGGTCCGACACTGAAGCTTTCTTT	CASSPVGWSDTEAFF
TRBV18	.	.	TRBJ1-1	15	TGTGCCAGCTCACCACCGGCGGGGGCGGGCACTGAAGCTTTCTTT	CASSPPAGAGTEAFF
TRBV7-6	.	TRBD2	TRBJ2-7	15	TGTGCCAGCAGCTTCTTAGCGGGGGGGCCCTACGAGCAGTACTTC	CASSFLAGGPYEQYF
TRBV5-1	.	TRBD1	TRBJ1-6	14	TGCGCCAGTACCCGGGACAGGGGAAATTCACCCCTCCACTTT	CASTRDRGNSPLHF
TRBV4-1	few	.	TRBJ1-3	16	TGCGCCAGCAGCTCGACGACAGGTCCCTCTGGAAACACCATATATTTT	CASSSTTGPSGNTIYF
TRBV5-1	.	.	TRBJ1-1	13	TGCGCCAGCAGCACCCACAGGTTCACTGAAGCTTTCTTT	CASSTHRFTEAFF
TRBV18	.	.	TRBJ1-2	14	TGTGCCAGCTCAGAACTTGCAGGGGCCTATGGCTACACCTTC	CASSELAGAYGYTF
TRBV7-9	.	TRBD1	TRBJ1-2	16	TGTGCCAGCAGCTTAGTTTACAGGGGGCTTGAGTATGGCTACACCTTC	CASSLVYRGLEYGYTF
TRBV5-4	.	.	TRBJ2-1	15	TGTGCCAGCAGCGAAAGACTGGGGGGTAAGGGTGAGCAGTTCTTC	CASSERLGGKGEQFF
TRBV5-6	.	TRBD1	TRBJ1-1	16	TGTGCCAGCAGCTTTGCAGGACAGGGGTTGAGGACTGAAGCTTTCTTT	CASSFAGQGLRTEAFF
TRBV2	.	TRBD2	TRBJ2-1	12	TGTGCCAGCAGCGGACTAGCCGATGAGCAGTTCTTC	CASSGLADEQFF
TRBV5-1	.	.	TRBJ2-2	12	TGCGCCAGCAGCCTAGTAAGCGGGGAGCTGTTTTTT	CASSLVSGELFF
TRBV7-3	.	TRBD1	TRBJ2-1	14	TGTGCCAGCAGCCGCGGGACAGGGTATAATGAGCAGTTCTTC	CASSRGTGYNEQFF
TRBV7-2	few	TRBD2	TRBJ2-3	15	TGTGCCAGCAGCTTAACAGCGGGGGGGCCCGATACGCAGTATTTT	CASSLTAGGPDTQYF
TRBV7-9	.	TRBD1	TRBJ2-2	16	TGTGCCAGCAGCCCGCTGTCAGGGGGTATGATCGGGGAGCTGTTTTTT	CASSPLSGGMIGELFF
TRBV6-5	few	.	TRBJ1-2	15	TGTGCCAGCACCGTCTCCCCGGCCCAATCAGGCCGGCTCACCTTC	CASTVSPAQSGRLTF
TRBV18	.	TRBD1	TRBJ1-3	17	TGTGCCAGCTCACCCGCCACCCCCGGGACAGCAGGAAACACCATATATTTT	CASSPATPGTAGNTIYF
TRBV6-6	.	TRBD2	TRBJ2-1	16	TGTGCCAGCAGTTCCCCTGGCGGGGGGGCCTACAATGAGCAGTTCTTC	CASSSPGGGAYNEQFF
TRBV19	few	.	TRBJ1-2	16	TGTGCCAGTAGTGGCCGCAGGGGACTAGGGAACTATGGCTACACCTTC	CASSGRRGLGNYGYTF
TRBV6-5	.	TRBD1	TRBJ1-2	15	TGTGCCGCCTATTGGGGGACAGGGTCCACCCTCGGCTACACCTTC	CAAYWGTGSTLGYTF
TRBV2	.	.	TRBJ1-4	15	TGTGCCAGCAGTGTGGAGAGGGCAGAGAATGAAAAACTGTTTTTT	CASSVERAENEKLFF
TRBV28	.	TRBD2	TRBJ2-3	14	TGTGCCAGCAAATCCGGGGGGGCTACAGATACGCAGTATTTT	CASKSGGATDTQYF
TRBV5-4	.	TRBD2	TRBJ2-3	15	TGTGCCAGCAGCCCTGGACTAGCGGACACAGATACGCAGTATTTT	CASSPGLADTDTQYF
TRBV24-1	.	TRBD2	TRBJ2-5	16	TGTGCCACCAGTGATCCTCTAGCGGGGAGACAAGGGACCCAGTACTTC	CATSDPLAGRQGTQYF
TRBV4-2	.	.	TRBJ2-2	14	TGTGCCAGCAGCCAAGTTCAGGGGCCCGGGGAGCTGTTTTTT	CASSQVQGPGELFF
TRBV3-1/TRBV3-2	.	TRBD2	TRBJ2-1	15	TGTGCCAGCAGCCCCAGCGGGGGGGCCAAAATGGAGCAGTTCTTC	CASSPSGGAKMEQFF
TRBV6-5	.	.	TRBJ1-2	13	TGTGCCAGCAGTCAGACAGGTTTGGGTGGCTACACCTTC	CASSQTGLGGYTF
TRBV5-1	.	TRBD2	TRBJ2-7	15	TGCGCCAGCAGCGGTACGGGGGGTTTCTCCTACGAGCAGTACTTC	CASSGTGGFSYEQYF
TRBV6-2/TRBV6-3	.	TRBD1	TRBJ1-5	14	TGTGCCAGCAGTGGACAGGTTTTGTATCAGCCCCAGCATTTT	CASSGQVLYQPQHF
TRBV4-1	.	.	TRBJ1-2	16	TGCGCCAGCAGCCATCCCGTCGCGGGTCTTGGGTATGGCTACACCTTC	CASSHPVAGLGYGYTF
TRBV11-3	once	.	TRBJ2-5	13	TGTGCCAGCAGCTTCGGCGGGAAAGAGACCCAGTACTTC	CASSFGGKETQYF
TRBV6-5	.	TRBD2	TRBJ2-3	14	TGTGCCAGCGGGACTAGCGGGGGCCCAGATACGCAGTATTTT	CASGTSGGPDTQYF
TRBV6-1	once	TRBD2	TRBJ2-7	16	TGTGCCAGCAGTGCCCAGACTAGCGGGGCCTCCTACGAGCAGTACTTC	CASSAQTSGASYEQYF
TRBV6-1	few	.	TRBJ1-2	14	TGTGCCAGCAGTGAAGACGATTGGCGGGGTGGCTACACCTTC	CASSEDDWRGGYTF
TRBV5-6	.	TRBD2	TRBJ2-1	15	TGTGCCAGCAGCTTAAGGTCCGGGACTATCAATGAGCAGTTCTTC	CASSLRSGTINEQFF
TRBV29-1	.	.	TRBJ1-4	14	TGCAGCGTTGCCGTGAGGGGGGGAGGAGAAAAACTGTTTTTT	CSVAVRGGGEKLFF
TRBV5-1	.	TRBD2	TRBJ2-3	17	TGCCCCAGCAGCTTGCCCGGGCGGGGGGGGAGCACAGATACGCAGTATTTT	CPSSLPGRGGSTDTQYF
TRBV4-1	.	.	TRBJ1-2	17	TGCGCCAGCAGCCAAGATCTCCTCCGGGGGGGGAATGATGGCTACACCTTC	CASSQDLLRGGNDGYTF
TRBV3-1/TRBV3-2	.	.	TRBJ2-6	18	TGTGCCAGCAGCCAAGATAGCGGCGGACACTCTGGGGCCAACGTCCTGACTTTC	CASSQDSGGHSGANVLTF
TRBV2	.	.	TRBJ1-2	13	TGTGCCAGCAGCGCGGGTCTTAACTATGGCTACACCTTC	CASSAGLNYGYTF
TRBV15	.	.	TRBJ2-6	15	TGTGCCACCAGTTTCTGGGGGCATGGGGCCAACGTCCTGACTTTC	CATSFWGHGANVLTF
TRBV7-2	.	.	TRBJ1-4	16	TGTGCCAGCAGCTTAGGATCTCGAGTGTCTAATGAAAAACTGTTTTTT	CASSLGSRVSNEKLFF
TRBV7-6	.	TRBD1	TRBJ1-2	14	TGTGCCAGCAGCAAAAGACAGGGCCTAGGTGGCTACACCTTC	CASSKRQGLGGYTF